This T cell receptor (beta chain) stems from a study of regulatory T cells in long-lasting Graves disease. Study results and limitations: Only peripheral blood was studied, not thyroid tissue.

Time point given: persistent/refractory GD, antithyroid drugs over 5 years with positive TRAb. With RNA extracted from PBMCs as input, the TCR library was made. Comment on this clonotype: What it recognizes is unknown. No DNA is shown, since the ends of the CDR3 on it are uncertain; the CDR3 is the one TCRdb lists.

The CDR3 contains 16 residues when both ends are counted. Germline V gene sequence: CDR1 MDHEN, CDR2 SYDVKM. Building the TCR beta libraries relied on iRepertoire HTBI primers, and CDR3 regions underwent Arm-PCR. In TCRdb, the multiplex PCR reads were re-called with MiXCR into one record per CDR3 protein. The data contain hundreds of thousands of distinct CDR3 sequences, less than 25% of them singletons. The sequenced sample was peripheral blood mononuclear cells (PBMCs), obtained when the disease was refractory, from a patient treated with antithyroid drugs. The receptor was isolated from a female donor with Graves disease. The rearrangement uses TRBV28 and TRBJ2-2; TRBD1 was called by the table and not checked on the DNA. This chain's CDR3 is CASSLLWGFGTGELVF.